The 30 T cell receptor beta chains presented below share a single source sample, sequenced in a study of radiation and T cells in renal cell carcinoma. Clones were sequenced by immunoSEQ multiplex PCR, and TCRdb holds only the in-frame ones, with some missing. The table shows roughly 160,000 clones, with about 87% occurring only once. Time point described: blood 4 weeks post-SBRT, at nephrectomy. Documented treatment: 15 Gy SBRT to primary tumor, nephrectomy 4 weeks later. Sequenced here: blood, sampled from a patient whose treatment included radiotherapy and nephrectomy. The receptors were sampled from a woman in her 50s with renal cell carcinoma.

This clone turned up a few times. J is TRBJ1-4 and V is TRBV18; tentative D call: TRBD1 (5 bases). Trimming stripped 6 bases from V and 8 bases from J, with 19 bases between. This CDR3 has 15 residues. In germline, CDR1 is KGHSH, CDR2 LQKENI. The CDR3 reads CASSVGHLGGEKLFF. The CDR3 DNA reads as TGTGCCAGCTCCGTCGGACACCTGGGAGGGGAAAAACTGTTTTTT.

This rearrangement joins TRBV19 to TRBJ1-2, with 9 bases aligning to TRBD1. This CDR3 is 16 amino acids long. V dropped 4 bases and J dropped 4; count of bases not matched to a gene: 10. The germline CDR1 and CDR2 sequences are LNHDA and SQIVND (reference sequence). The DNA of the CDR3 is TGTGCCAGTAGTAAAATACAGGGGGCAGGAGGCTATGGCTACACCTTC. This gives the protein CASSKIQGAGGYGYTF.

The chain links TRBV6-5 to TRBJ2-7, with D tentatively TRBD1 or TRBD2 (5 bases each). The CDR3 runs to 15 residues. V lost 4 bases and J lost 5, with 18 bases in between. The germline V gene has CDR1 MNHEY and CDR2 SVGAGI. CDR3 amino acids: CASSSPRAGFDEQYF. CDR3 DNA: TGTGCCAGCAGTTCCCCGAGGGCAGGGTTCGACGAGCAGTACTTC.

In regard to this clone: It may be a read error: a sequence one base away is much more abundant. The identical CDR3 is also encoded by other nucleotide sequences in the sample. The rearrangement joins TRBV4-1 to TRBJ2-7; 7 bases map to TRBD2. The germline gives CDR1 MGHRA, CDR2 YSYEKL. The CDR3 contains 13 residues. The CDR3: CASSHPGDYEQYF. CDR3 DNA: TGCGCCAGCAGCCACCCCGGGGACTACGAGCAGTACTTT.

In DNA form, the CDR3 reads TGTGCCAGCAGCGTAGAAACGAACACTGAAGCTTTCTTT. This encodes CASSVETNTEAFF. The gene calls are TRBV9 and TRBJ1-1; no firm D call. Per the germline V gene, CDR1 is SGDLS and CDR2 is YYNGEE. The CDR3 has 13 residues. The V gene lost 0 bases and the J gene lost 1 base, with 4 bases spanning the gap.

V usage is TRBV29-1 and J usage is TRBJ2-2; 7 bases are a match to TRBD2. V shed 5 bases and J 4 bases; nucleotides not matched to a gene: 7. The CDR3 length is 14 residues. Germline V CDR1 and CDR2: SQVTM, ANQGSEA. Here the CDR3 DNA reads TGCAGCGTTCGGGAGGCTGGGGGCACCGGGGAGCTGTTTTTT. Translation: CSVREAGGTGELFF.

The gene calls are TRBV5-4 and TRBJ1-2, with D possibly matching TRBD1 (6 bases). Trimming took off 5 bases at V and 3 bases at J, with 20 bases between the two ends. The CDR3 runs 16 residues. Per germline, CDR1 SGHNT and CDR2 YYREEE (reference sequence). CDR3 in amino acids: CASSPPGAEGHYGYTF. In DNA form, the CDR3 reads TGTGCCAGCAGTCCACCAGGGGCGGAGGGCCACTATGGCTACACCTTC. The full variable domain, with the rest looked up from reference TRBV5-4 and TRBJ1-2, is ETGVTQSPTHLIKTRGQQVTLRCSSQSGHNTVSWYQQALGQGPQFIFQYYREEENGRGNFPPRFSGLQFPNYSSELNVNALELDDSALYLCASSPPGAEGHYGYTFGSGTRLTVV.

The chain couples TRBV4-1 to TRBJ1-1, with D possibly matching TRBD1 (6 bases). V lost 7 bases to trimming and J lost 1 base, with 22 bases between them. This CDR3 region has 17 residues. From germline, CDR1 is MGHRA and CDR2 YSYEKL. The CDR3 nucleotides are TGCGCCAGCACCAACCCTTTCCGGGGGGCTCAGAACACTGAAGCTTTCTTT. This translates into CASTNPFRGAQNTEAFF.

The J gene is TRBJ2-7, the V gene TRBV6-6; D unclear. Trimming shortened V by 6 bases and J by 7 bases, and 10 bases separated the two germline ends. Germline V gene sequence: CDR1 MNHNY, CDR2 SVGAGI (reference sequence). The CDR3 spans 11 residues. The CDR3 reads CASSPSWEQYF. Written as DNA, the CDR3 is TGTGCCAGCAGCCCCTCGTGGGAGCAGTACTTC.

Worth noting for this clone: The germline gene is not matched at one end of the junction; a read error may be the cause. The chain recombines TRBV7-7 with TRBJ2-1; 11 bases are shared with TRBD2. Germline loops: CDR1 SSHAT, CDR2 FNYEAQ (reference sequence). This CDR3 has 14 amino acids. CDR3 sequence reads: CASSRTSGYNEQFF. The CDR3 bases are TGTGCTAGCAGTCGGACTAGCGGGTACAATGAGCAGTTCTTC.

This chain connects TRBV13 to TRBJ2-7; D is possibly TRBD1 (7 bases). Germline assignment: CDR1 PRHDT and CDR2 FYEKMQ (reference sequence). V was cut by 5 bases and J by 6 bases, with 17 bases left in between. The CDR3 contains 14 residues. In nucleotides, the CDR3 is TGTGCCAGCAGCCCAGGGGGGTCATGGGGCGAGCAGTACTTC. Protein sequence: CASSPGGSWGEQYF.

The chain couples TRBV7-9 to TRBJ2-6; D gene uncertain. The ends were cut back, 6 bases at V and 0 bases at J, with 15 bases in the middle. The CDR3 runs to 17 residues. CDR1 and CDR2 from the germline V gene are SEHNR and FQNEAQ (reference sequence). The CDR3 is CASSESFGGSGANVLTF. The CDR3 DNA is TGTGCCAGCAGTGAAAGTTTCGGTGGCTCTGGGGCCAACGTCCTGACTTTC.

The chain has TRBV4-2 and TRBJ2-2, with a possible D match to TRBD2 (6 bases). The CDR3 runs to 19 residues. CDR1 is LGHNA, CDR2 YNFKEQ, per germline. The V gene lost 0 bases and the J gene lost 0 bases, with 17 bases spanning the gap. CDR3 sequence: CASSQDGGAAAPNTGELFF. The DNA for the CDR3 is TGTGCCAGCAGCCAAGATGGAGGGGCAGCAGCCCCGAACACCGGGGAGCTGTTTTTT.

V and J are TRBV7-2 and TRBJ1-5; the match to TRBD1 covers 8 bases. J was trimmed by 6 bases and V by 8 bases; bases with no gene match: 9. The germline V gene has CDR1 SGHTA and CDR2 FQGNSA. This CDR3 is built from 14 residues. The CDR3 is CASAGQGAVQPQHF. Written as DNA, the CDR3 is TGTGCCAGCGCGGGGCAGGGGGCTGTTCAGCCCCAGCATTTT.

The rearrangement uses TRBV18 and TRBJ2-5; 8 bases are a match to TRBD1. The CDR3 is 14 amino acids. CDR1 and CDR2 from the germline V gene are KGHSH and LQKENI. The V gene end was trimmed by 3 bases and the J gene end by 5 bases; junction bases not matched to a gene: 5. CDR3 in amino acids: CASSPGTGGETQYF. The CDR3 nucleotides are TGTGCCAGCTCACCCGGGACAGGCGGTGAGACCCAGTACTTC.

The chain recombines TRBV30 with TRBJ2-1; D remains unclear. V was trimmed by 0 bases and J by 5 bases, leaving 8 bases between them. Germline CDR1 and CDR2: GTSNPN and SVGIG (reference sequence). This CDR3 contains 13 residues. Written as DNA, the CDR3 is TGTGCCTGGAGTGTACACGGAGACAATGAGCAGTTCTTC. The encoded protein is CAWSVHGDNEQFF.

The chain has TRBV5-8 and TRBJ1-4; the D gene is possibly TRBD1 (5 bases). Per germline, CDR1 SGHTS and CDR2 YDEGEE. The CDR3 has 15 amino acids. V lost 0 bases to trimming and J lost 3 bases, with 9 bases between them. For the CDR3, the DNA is TGTGCCAGCAGCTTGGGGGCAGGGTCTAATGAAAAACTGTTTTTT. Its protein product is CASSLGAGSNEKLFF.

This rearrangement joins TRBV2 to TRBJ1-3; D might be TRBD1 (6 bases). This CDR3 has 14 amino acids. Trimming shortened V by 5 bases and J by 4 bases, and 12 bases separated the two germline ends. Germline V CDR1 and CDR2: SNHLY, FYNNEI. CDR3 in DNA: TGTGCCAGCAGTTACAGGGAGGGGGGAAACACCATATATTTT. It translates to CASSYREGGNTIYF.

The CDR3: CASSFQGDRGSEQYF. The CDR3 nucleotides read TGTGCCAGCAGCTTCCAGGGGGATCGCGGTTCCGAGCAGTACTTC. The chain uses TRBV11-3 and TRBJ2-7; 7 bases agree with TRBD1. Germline V gene sequence: CDR1 SGHNT, CDR2 YENEEA. This CDR3 comprises 15 residues. V was clipped by 3 bases and J by 6 bases; unmatched bases: 11.

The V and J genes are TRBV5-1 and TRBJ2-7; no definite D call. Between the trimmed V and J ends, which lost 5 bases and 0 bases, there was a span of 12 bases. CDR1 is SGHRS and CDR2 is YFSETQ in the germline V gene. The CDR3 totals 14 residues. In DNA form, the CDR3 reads TGCGCCAGCAGACTGGCGGCAAACTCCTACGAGCAGTACTTC. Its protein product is CASRLAANSYEQYF.

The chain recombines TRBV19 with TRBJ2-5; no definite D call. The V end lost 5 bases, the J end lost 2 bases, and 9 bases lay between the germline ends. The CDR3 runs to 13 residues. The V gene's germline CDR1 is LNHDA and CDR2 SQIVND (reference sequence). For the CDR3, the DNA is TGTGCCAGTAGTGAAAGCGTACAAGAGACCCAGTACTTC. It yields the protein CASSESVQETQYF. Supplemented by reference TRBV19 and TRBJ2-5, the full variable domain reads DGGITQSPKYLFRKEGQNVTLSCEQNLNHDAMYWYRQDPGQGLRLIYYSQIVNDFQKGDIAEGYSVSREKKESFPLTVTSAQKNPTAFYLCASSESVQETQYFGPGTRLLVL.

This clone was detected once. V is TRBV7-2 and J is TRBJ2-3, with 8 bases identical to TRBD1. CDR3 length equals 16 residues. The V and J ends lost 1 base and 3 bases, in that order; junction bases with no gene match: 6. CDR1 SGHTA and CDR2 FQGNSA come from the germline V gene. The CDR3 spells CASSLVWQGATDTQYF. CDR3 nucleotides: TGTGCCAGCAGCTTAGTCTGGCAGGGGGCAACAGATACGCAGTATTTT.

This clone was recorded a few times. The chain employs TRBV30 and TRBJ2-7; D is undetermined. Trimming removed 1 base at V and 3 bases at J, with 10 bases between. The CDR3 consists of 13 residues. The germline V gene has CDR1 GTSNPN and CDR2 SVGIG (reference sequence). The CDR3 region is CAWSGGWSYEQYF. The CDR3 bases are TGTGCCTGGAGTGGGGGATGGAGCTACGAGCAGTACTTC.

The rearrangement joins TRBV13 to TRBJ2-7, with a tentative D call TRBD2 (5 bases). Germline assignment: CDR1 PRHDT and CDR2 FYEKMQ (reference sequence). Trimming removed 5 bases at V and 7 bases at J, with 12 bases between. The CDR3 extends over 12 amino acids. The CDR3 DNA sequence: TGTGCCAGCAGCCCAAATGGGGAGGAGCAGTACTTC. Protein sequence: CASSPNGEEQYF. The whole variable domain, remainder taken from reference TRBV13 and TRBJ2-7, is AAGVIQSPRHLIKEKRETATLKCYPIPRHDTVYWYQQGPGQDPQFLISFYEKMQSDKGSIPDRFSAQQFSDYHSELNMSSLELGDSALYFCASSPNGEEQYFGPGTRLTVT.

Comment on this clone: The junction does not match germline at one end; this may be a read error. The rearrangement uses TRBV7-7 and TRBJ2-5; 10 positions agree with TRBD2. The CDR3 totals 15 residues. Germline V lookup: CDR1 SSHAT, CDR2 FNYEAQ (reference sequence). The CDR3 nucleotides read TGTGCTAGCAGTTCGACACTAGCGGGGCAAGAGACCCAGTACTTC. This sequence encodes CASSSTLAGQETQYF.

The CDR3 DNA reads as TGTGCCAGCAGAGAAGGAGGGTTGCGTCAGCCCCAGCATTTT. It codes for CASREGGLRQPQHF. The chain recombines TRBV21-1 with TRBJ1-5. TRBV21-1 represents a pseudogene. The CDR3 covers 14 residues.

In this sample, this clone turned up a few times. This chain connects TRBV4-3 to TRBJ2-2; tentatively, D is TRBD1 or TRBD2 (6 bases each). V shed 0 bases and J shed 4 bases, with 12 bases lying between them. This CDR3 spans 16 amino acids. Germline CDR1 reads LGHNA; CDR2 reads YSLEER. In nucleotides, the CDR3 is TGCGCCAGCAGCCAAGAGCCTTCGGGGGCCACCGGGGAGCTGTTTTTT. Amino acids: CASSQEPSGATGELFF.

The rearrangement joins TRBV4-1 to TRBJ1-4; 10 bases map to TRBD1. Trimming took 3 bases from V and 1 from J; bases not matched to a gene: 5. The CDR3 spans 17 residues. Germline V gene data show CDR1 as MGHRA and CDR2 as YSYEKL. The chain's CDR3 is CASSQTGGIITNEKLFF. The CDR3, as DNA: TGCGCCAGCAGCCAGACAGGGGGCATAATAACTAATGAAAAACTGTTTTTT.

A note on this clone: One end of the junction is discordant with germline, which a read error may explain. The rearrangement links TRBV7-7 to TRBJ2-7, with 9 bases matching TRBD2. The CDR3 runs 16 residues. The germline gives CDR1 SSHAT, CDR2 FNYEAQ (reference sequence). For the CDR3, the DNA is TGTGCTAGCAGCCCGTCCGGGACTAGCTCGATTCGCGAGCAGTACTTC. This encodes CASSPSGTSSIREQYF. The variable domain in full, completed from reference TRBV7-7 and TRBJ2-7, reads GAGVSQSPRYKVTKRGQDVTLRCDPISSHATLYWYQQALGQGPEFLTYFNYEAQPDKSGLPSDRFSAERPEGSISTLTIQRTEQRDSAMYRCASSPSGTSSIREQYFGPGTRLTVT.

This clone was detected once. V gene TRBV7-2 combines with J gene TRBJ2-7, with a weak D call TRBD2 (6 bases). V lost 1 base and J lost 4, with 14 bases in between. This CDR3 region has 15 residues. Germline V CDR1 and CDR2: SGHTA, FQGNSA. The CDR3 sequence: CASSLGSGTGYEQYF. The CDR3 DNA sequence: TGTGCCAGCAGCTTAGGATCCGGGACTGGTTACGAGCAGTACTTC.